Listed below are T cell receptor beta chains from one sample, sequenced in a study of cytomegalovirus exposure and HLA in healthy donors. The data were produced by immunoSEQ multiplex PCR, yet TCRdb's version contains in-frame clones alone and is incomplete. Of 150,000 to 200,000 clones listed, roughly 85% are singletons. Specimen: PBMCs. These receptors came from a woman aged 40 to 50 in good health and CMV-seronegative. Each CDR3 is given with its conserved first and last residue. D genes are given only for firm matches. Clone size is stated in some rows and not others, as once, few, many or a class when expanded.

cdr3_aa: CASWRGGQAFF; cdr3_nt: TGTGCCTCTTGGAGAGGGGGCCAAGCTTTCTTT; d_call: TRBD1; clone_size: few; cdr3_length: 11; v_call: TRBV27; j_call: TRBJ1-1
cdr3_aa: CASSFRGPFNFEEQYF; cdr3_nt: TGTGCCAGCAGTTTCAGGGGGCCGTTTAATTTTGAGGAGCAGTACTTC; d_call: TRBD1; clone_size: -; cdr3_length: 16; v_call: TRBV27; j_call: TRBJ2-7
cdr3_aa: CASSLTFGTDEKLFF; cdr3_nt: TGTGCCAGCAGCTTAACCTTCGGGACAGATGAAAAACTGTTTTTT; d_call: TRBD1; clone_size: once; cdr3_length: 15; v_call: TRBV11-3; j_call: TRBJ1-4
cdr3_aa: CASSERQGISPLHF; cdr3_nt: TGTGCCAGCAGTGAACGGCAGGGGATCTCACCCCTCCACTTT; d_call: -; clone_size: -; cdr3_length: 14; v_call: TRBV25-1; j_call: TRBJ1-6
cdr3_aa: CASSRSAYEQYF; cdr3_nt: TGTGCCAGCAGTCGGTCTGCCTACGAGCAGTACTTC; d_call: -; clone_size: once; cdr3_length: 12; v_call: TRBV6-6; j_call: TRBJ2-7
cdr3_aa: CASSDQGGPRTEAFF; cdr3_nt: TGTGCCAGCAGTGACCAAGGGGGCCCGAGGACTGAAGCTTTCTTT; d_call: TRBD1; clone_size: -; cdr3_length: 15; v_call: TRBV6-1; j_call: TRBJ1-1
cdr3_aa: CASHGSGEAFF; cdr3_nt: TGTGCCAGCCATGGCTCGGGGGAAGCTTTCTTT; d_call: -; clone_size: -; cdr3_length: 11; v_call: TRBV28; j_call: TRBJ1-1
cdr3_aa: CASSLIPWTGPYEQYF; cdr3_nt: TGTGCCAGCAGCTTAATCCCCTGGACAGGGCCTTACGAGCAGTACTTC; d_call: TRBD1; clone_size: -; cdr3_length: 16; v_call: TRBV11-2; j_call: TRBJ2-7
cdr3_aa: CASSLGQRTDTQYF; cdr3_nt: TGTGCCAGCAGCTTGGGACAACGCACAGATACGCAGTATTTT; d_call: -; clone_size: -; cdr3_length: 14; v_call: TRBV5-4; j_call: TRBJ2-3
cdr3_aa: CASSWTGGSGNTIYF; cdr3_nt: TGTGCCAGCAGCTGGACAGGGGGCTCTGGAAACACCATATATTTT; d_call: TRBD1; clone_size: -; cdr3_length: 15; v_call: TRBV6-5; j_call: TRBJ1-3
cdr3_aa: CASSTRLAETYNEQFF; cdr3_nt: TGTGCCAGCAGTACCCGCCTAGCGGAAACCTACAATGAGCAGTTCTTC; d_call: TRBD2; clone_size: -; cdr3_length: 16; v_call: TRBV28; j_call: TRBJ2-1
cdr3_aa: CASGGWEGAGYGYTF; cdr3_nt: TGTGCCAGCGGGGGGTGGGAGGGAGCGGGCTATGGCTACACCTTC; d_call: -; clone_size: -; cdr3_length: 15; v_call: TRBV6-5; j_call: TRBJ1-2
cdr3_aa: CASSIGGDSNQPQHF; cdr3_nt: TGTGCCAGTAGTATAGGGGGAGATAGCAATCAGCCCCAGCATTTT; d_call: -; clone_size: -; cdr3_length: 15; v_call: TRBV19; j_call: TRBJ1-5
cdr3_aa: CASSRDRDSFLTAREAFF; cdr3_nt: TGTGCCAGCAGCCGGGACAGGGATTCGTTTCTAACCGCCCGTGAAGCTTTCTTT; d_call: TRBD1; clone_size: few; cdr3_length: 18; v_call: TRBV2; j_call: TRBJ1-1
cdr3_aa: CASSLSGEAEAFF; cdr3_nt: TGTGCCAGCAGTTTATCAGGGGAAGCTGAAGCTTTCTTT; d_call: -; clone_size: -; cdr3_length: 13; v_call: TRBV27; j_call: TRBJ1-1
cdr3_aa: CASRQVLNTEAFF; cdr3_nt: TGCGCCAGCAGACAGGTCCTGAACACTGAAGCTTTCTTT; d_call: -; clone_size: -; cdr3_length: 13; v_call: TRBV5-1; j_call: TRBJ1-1
cdr3_aa: CASSLQGGEQYF; cdr3_nt: TGTGCCAGCAGTCTTCAGGGGGGCGAGCAGTACTTC; d_call: -; clone_size: -; cdr3_length: 12; v_call: TRBV28; j_call: TRBJ2-7
cdr3_aa: CASSIRGYGETQYF; cdr3_nt: TGTGCCAGTAGTATCCGAGGGTATGGGGAGACCCAGTACTTC; d_call: -; clone_size: -; cdr3_length: 14; v_call: TRBV19; j_call: TRBJ2-5
cdr3_aa: CACSYSTNEKLFF; cdr3_nt: TGTGCCTGCTCTTACTCAACTAATGAAAAACTGTTTTTT; d_call: -; clone_size: -; cdr3_length: 13; v_call: TRBV30; j_call: TRBJ1-4
cdr3_aa: CASSMTRQGAYYGYTF; cdr3_nt: TGTGCCAGTAGTATGACCCGGCAGGGCGCCTACTATGGCTACACCTTC; d_call: -; clone_size: -; cdr3_length: 16; v_call: TRBV19; j_call: TRBJ1-2
cdr3_aa: CASRGEGEAFF; cdr3_nt: TGTGCCAGTAGGGGGGAGGGGGAAGCTTTCTTT; d_call: -; clone_size: -; cdr3_length: 11; v_call: TRBV19; j_call: TRBJ1-1
cdr3_aa: CASSIGSSPQNYGYTF; cdr3_nt: TGTGCCAGTAGTATAGGTTCATCTCCCCAGAACTATGGCTACACCTTC; d_call: -; clone_size: -; cdr3_length: 16; v_call: TRBV19; j_call: TRBJ1-2
cdr3_aa: CASSLPGTPNQPQHF; cdr3_nt: TGTGCCAGCAGTTTACCCGGGACACCTAATCAGCCCCAGCATTTT; d_call: -; clone_size: -; cdr3_length: 15; v_call: TRBV28; j_call: TRBJ1-5
cdr3_aa: CASSRTGQTQYF; cdr3_nt: TGTGCCAGCAGCCGGACAGGGCAGACCCAGTACTTC; d_call: TRBD1; clone_size: -; cdr3_length: 12; v_call: TRBV7-3; j_call: TRBJ2-5
cdr3_aa: CASRQGAIYTF; cdr3_nt: TGTGCCAGCCGACAGGGGGCGATCTACACCTTC; d_call: TRBD1; clone_size: -; cdr3_length: 11; v_call: TRBV5-6; j_call: TRBJ1-2
cdr3_aa: CSVRRREADTQYF; cdr3_nt: TGCAGCGTACGGCGGCGCGAGGCAGATACGCAGTATTTT; d_call: -; clone_size: -; cdr3_length: 13; v_call: TRBV29-1; j_call: TRBJ2-3
cdr3_aa: CASSEGGGAGADTQYF; cdr3_nt: TGTGCCAGCAGTGAAGGCGGGGGGGCGGGGGCAGATACGCAGTATTTT; d_call: TRBD2; clone_size: -; cdr3_length: 16; v_call: TRBV6-1; j_call: TRBJ2-3
cdr3_aa: CASSPGTSPLHF; cdr3_nt: TGCGCCAGCAGCCCGGGAACCTCACCCCTCCACTTT; d_call: -; clone_size: -; cdr3_length: 12; v_call: TRBV5-1; j_call: TRBJ1-6
cdr3_aa: CAWSFGETQYF; cdr3_nt: TGTGCCTGGAGCTTCGGGGAGACCCAGTACTTC; d_call: -; clone_size: -; cdr3_length: 11; v_call: TRBV30; j_call: TRBJ2-5
cdr3_aa: CASSEGQGSSYNEQFF; cdr3_nt: TGTGCCAGCAGTGAGGGACAGGGGAGCTCCTACAATGAGCAGTTCTTC; d_call: TRBD1; clone_size: -; cdr3_length: 16; v_call: TRBV25-1; j_call: TRBJ2-1
cdr3_aa: CATSHGGTGSPLHF; cdr3_nt: TGTGCCACTTCCCACGGGGGAACGGGCTCACCCCTCCACTTT; d_call: -; clone_size: once; cdr3_length: 14; v_call: TRBV15; j_call: TRBJ1-6
cdr3_aa: CASSPPPGVGETQYF; cdr3_nt: TGCGCCAGCAGCCCCCCACCAGGGGTTGGGGAGACCCAGTACTTC; d_call: -; clone_size: -; cdr3_length: 15; v_call: TRBV5-1; j_call: TRBJ2-5
cdr3_aa: CASSLPPTGELFF; cdr3_nt: TGTGCCAGCAGCTTACCTCCGACCGGGGAGCTGTTTTTT; d_call: -; clone_size: once; cdr3_length: 13; v_call: TRBV7-2; j_call: TRBJ2-2
cdr3_aa: CASSGGQGDNQPQHF; cdr3_nt: TGTGCCAGCAGTGGAGGACAGGGGGACAATCAGCCCCAGCATTTT; d_call: TRBD1; clone_size: -; cdr3_length: 15; v_call: TRBV6-1; j_call: TRBJ1-5
cdr3_aa: CASSSSGRGEETQYF; cdr3_nt: TGTGCCAGCAGTTCTAGCGGGAGAGGGGAGGAGACCCAGTACTTC; d_call: TRBD2; clone_size: -; cdr3_length: 15; v_call: TRBV28; j_call: TRBJ2-5
cdr3_aa: CASSAGQGGKLFF; cdr3_nt: TGTGCCAGCAGCGCGGGACAGGGAGGGAAACTGTTTTTT; d_call: TRBD1; clone_size: few; cdr3_length: 13; v_call: TRBV7-6; j_call: TRBJ1-4
cdr3_aa: CASSLGRNNNQPQHF; cdr3_nt: TGTGCCAGCAGCTTAGGGCGGAACAACAATCAGCCCCAGCATTTT; d_call: -; clone_size: -; cdr3_length: 15; v_call: TRBV7-2; j_call: TRBJ1-5
cdr3_aa: CASTLRGVGSETQYF; cdr3_nt: TGTGCCAGCACCCTCCGGGGTGTGGGTAGTGAGACCCAGTACTTC; d_call: -; clone_size: -; cdr3_length: 15; v_call: TRBV28; j_call: TRBJ2-5
cdr3_aa: CASSFGTGNTEAFF; cdr3_nt: TGTGCCAGCAGCTTCGGGACTGGGAACACTGAAGCTTTCTTT; d_call: -; clone_size: -; cdr3_length: 14; v_call: TRBV7-3; j_call: TRBJ1-1
cdr3_aa: CASSVTSGITDTQYF; cdr3_nt: TGTGCCAGCAGCGTGACTAGCGGCATCACAGATACGCAGTATTTT; d_call: TRBD2; clone_size: -; cdr3_length: 15; v_call: TRBV5-4; j_call: TRBJ2-3
cdr3_aa: CASSPEGDGYTF; cdr3_nt: TGTGCCAGCTCACCAGAAGGAGATGGCTACACCTTC; d_call: -; clone_size: -; cdr3_length: 12; v_call: TRBV18; j_call: TRBJ1-2
cdr3_aa: CASSEDGGRWGEQFF; cdr3_nt: TGTGCCAGCAGTGAAGACGGGGGGCGATGGGGCGAGCAGTTCTTC; d_call: -; clone_size: -; cdr3_length: 15; v_call: TRBV2; j_call: TRBJ2-1
cdr3_aa: CASRKGTGIHEQYF; cdr3_nt: TGTGCCAGCAGGAAGGGGACAGGGATCCACGAGCAGTACTTC; d_call: TRBD1; clone_size: -; cdr3_length: 14; v_call: TRBV7-9; j_call: TRBJ2-7
cdr3_aa: CASNGQGYSNQPQHF; cdr3_nt: TGTGCCAGCAACGGACAGGGTTATAGCAATCAGCCCCAGCATTTT; d_call: TRBD1; clone_size: -; cdr3_length: 15; v_call: TRBV6-1; j_call: TRBJ1-5